This entry concerns a single T cell receptor (beta chain). Its target is unknown. Libraries were prepared by immunoSEQ multiplex PCR; TCRdb keeps only in-frame clonotypes and omits some of them. This table has 72,000 or so clones, 65% to 85% appearing once. Germline trimming cut 0 bases from V and 2 bases from J; bases unmatched to any gene: 7. Germline V lookup: CDR1 SGHTA, CDR2 FQGNSA. This CDR3 is 16 amino acids long. The sample originates from a study of OX40 agonist ivuxolimab in advanced cancers. Regarding the study as a whole: A proportion of nonresponders additionally exhibited low normalized T-cell clonal expansion.

The rearrangement joins TRBV7-2 to TRBJ2-7, with 7 bases aligning to TRBD1. The TCR sequence derives from an adult with an advanced solid tumor such as melanoma, head and neck, liver or kidney cancer. Sequenced here: CD4+ or CD8+ T cells sorted from blood, sampled in a trial of the OX40 agonist ivuxolimab. The CDR3 DNA reads as TGTGCCAGCAGCTTAGCGTTGTTAGGGGGCCCCTACGAGCAGTACTTC. Amino acid sequence: CASSLALLGGPYEQYF.